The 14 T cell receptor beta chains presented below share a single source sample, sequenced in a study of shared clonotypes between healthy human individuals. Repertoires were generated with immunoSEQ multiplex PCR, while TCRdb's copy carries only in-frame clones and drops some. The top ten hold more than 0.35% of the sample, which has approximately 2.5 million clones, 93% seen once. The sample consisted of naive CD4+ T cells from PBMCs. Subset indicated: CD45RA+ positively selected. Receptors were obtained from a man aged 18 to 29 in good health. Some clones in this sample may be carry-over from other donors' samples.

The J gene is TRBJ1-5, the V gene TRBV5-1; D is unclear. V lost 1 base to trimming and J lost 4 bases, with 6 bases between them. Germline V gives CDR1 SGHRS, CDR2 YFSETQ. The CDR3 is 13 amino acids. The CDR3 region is CASSLRVNQPQHF. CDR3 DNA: TGCGCCAGCAGCTTGCGGGTGAATCAGCCCCAGCATTTT. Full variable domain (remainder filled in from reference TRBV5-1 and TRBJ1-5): KAGVTQTPRYLIKTRGQQVTLSCSPISGHRSVSWYQQTPGQGLQFLFEYFSETQRNKGNFPGRFSGRQFSNSRSEMNVSTLELGDSALYLCASSLRVNQPQHFGDGTRLSIL.

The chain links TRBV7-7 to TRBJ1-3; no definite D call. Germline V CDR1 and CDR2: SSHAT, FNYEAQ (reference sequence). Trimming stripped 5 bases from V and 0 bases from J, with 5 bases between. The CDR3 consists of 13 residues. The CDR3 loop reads CASSVGSGNTIYF. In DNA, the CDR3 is TGTGCCAGCAGCGTGGGCTCTGGAAACACCATATATTTT.

This CDR3 is CARSLGLSEQFF. CDR3 sequence (DNA): TGTGCCAGAAGCTTGGGGCTGTCAGAGCAGTTCTTC. V gene TRBV5-3 combines with J gene TRBJ2-1; no reliable D call. Being an ORF, TRBV5-3 has a function that is uncertain. Trimming took off 0 bases at V and 10 bases at J, with 8 bases between the two ends. The CDR3 is made up of 12 amino acids.

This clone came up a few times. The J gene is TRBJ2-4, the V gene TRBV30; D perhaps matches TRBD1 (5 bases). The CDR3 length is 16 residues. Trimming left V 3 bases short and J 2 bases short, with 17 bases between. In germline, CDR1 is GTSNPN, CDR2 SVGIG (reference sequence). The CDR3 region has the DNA TGTGCCTGGAGCGGAGACAGAGGACGGTCCAAAAACATTCAGTACTTC. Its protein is CAWSGDRGRSKNIQYF.

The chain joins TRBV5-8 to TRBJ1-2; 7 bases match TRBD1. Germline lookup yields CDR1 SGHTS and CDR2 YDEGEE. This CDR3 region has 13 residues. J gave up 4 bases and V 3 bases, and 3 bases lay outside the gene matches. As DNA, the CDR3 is TGTGCCAGCAGCTCACGGACAGGCTATGGCTACACCTTC. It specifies CASSSRTGYGYTF.

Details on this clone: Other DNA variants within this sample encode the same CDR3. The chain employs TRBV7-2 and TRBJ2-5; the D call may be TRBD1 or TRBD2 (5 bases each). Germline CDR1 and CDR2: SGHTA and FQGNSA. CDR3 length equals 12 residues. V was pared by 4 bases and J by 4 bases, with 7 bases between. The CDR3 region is CASSWGRETQYF. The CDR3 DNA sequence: TGTGCCAGCAGCTGGGGGAGAGAGACCCAGTACTTC. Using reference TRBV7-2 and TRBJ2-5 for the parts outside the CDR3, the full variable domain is GAGVSQSPSNKVTEKGKDVELRCDPISGHTALYWYRQSLGQGLEFLIYFQGNSAPDKSGLPSDRFSAERTGGSVSTLTIQRTQQEDSAVYLCASSWGRETQYFGPGTRLLVL.

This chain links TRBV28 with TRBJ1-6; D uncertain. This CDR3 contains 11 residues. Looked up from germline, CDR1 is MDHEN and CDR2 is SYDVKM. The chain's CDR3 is CATNRDSPLHF. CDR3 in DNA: TGTGCTACTAATAGGGATTCACCCCTCCACTTT. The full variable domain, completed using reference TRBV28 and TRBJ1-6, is DVKVTQSSRYLVKRTGEKVFLECVQDMDHENMFWYRQDPGLGLRLIYFSYDVKMKEKGDIPEGYSVSREKKERFSLILESASTNQTSMYLCATNRDSPLHFGNGTRLTVT.

This CDR3 is CASSFRDRGGETQYF. The CDR3 DNA reads as TGTGCCAGCAGCTTCCGGGACAGGGGTGGGGAGACCCAGTACTTC. The rearrangement links TRBV5-4 to TRBJ2-5; 10 nucleotides line up with TRBD1. The V gene's germline CDR1 is SGHNT and CDR2 YYREEE (reference sequence). CDR3 size: 15 residues. Trimming took 2 bases from V and 5 from J; bases not matched to a gene: 6.

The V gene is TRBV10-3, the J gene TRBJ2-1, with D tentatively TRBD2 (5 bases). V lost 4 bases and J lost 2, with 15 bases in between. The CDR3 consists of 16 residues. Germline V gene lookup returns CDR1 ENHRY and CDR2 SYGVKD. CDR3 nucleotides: TGTGCCATCAGTGGAAATTCGGAGCGGCCCTACAATGAGCAGTTCTTC. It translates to CAISGNSERPYNEQFF.

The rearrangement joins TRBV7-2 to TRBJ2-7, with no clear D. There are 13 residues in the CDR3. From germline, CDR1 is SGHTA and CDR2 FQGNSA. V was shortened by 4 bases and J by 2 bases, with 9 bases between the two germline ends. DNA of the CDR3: TGTGCCAGCAGCTGGACGGTTACCTACGAGCAGTACTTC. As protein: CASSWTVTYEQYF.

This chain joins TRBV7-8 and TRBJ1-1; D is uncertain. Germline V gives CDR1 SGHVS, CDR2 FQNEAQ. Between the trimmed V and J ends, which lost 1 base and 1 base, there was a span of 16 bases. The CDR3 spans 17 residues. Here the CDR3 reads CASSLGQGGRGNTEAFF. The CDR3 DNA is TGTGCCAGCAGCTTAGGACAAGGCGGCCGGGGGAACACTGAAGCTTTCTTT.

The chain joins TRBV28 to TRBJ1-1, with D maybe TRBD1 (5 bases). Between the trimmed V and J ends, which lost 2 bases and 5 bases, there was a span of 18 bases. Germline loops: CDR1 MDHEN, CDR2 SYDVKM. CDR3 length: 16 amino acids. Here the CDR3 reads CASSLPGLRGKTEAFF. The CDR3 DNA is TGTGCCAGCAGTTTACCCGGGCTACGGGGCAAAACTGAAGCTTTCTTT.

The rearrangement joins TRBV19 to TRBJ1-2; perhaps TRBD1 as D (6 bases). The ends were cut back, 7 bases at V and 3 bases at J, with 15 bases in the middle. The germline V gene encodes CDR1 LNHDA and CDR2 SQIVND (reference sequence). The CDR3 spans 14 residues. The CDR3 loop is CASTQGRQDYGYTF. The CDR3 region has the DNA TGTGCCAGTACCCAGGGGCGCCAGGACTATGGCTACACCTTC.

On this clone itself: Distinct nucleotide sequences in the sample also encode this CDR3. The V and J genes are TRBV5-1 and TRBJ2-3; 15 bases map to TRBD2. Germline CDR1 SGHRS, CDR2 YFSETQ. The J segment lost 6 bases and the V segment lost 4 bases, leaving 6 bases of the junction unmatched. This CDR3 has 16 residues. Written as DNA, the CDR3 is TGCGCCAGCAGCCAGGGACTAGCGGGAGGAGCCGATACGCAGTATTTT. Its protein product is CASSQGLAGGADTQYF.